The 9 T cell receptor beta chains below all came from one sample that was sequenced in a study of blood T cell repertoires in COVID-19 (dated by TCRdb to 2019 to 2021). Receptor libraries were prepared by the immunoSEQ multiplex PCR assay. The clones in this table, taken by TCRdb from immuneACCESS, are in-frame only. Not every clone is retained; where verified, under half of the shortfall comes from an unresolved V gene, and the cause of the rest is unknown. The sample profile shows just over 350,000 clones; 86% of them were found once. Roughly 6.6% of the sample is held by the ten biggest clonotypes. Material: peripheral blood. The source is a woman aged 60-75 years with COVID-19, enrolled during active disease.

The chain employs TRBV7-9 and TRBJ2-7, with 8 bases lining up with TRBD1. The CDR3 sequence is 15 residues long. Trimming removed 4 bases from V and 5 bases from J; junction bases left unmatched: 10. CDR1 is SEHNR and CDR2 is FQNEAQ in the germline V gene (reference sequence). CDR3 coding DNA: TGTGCCAGCAGCTCAACGAGGACAGGGAGCAACGAGCAGTACTTC. Translation gives CASSSTRTGSNEQYF.

This chain uses TRBV6-6 with TRBJ1-2; 8 nucleotides line up with TRBD1. Per the germline V gene, CDR1 is MNHNY and CDR2 is SVGAGI (reference sequence). V lost 4 bases to trimming and J lost 7 bases; unmatched junction nucleotides: 11. The CDR3 is 15 residues long. CDR3 sequence: CASSLGAGGGSGYTF. The CDR3 bases are TGTGCCAGCAGTTTAGGGGCAGGGGGCGGGAGTGGCTACACCTTC.

CDR3 sequence: CASSLVGTGSSPLHF. The CDR3 DNA follows: TGTGCCAGCAGCCTAGTGGGGACAGGGAGCTCACCCCTCCACTTT. The genes are TRBV6-5 and TRBJ1-6; 9 nucleotides line up with TRBD1. The length of the CDR3 is 15 residues. The V gene end was trimmed by 6 bases and the J gene end by 10 bases; junction bases not matched to a gene: 10. In germline, CDR1 is MNHEY, CDR2 SVGAGI.

The gene calls are TRBV11-1 and TRBJ1-2, with a weak D call TRBD1 (6 bases). Looked up from germline, CDR1 is SGHAT and CDR2 is FQDESV (reference sequence). V was clipped by 1 base and J by 4 bases, with 10 bases between them. The CDR3 contains 14 residues. CDR3 protein: CASSLGGRGYGYTF. The DNA of the CDR3 is TGTGCCAGCAGCTTAGGGGGGCGCGGCTATGGCTACACCTTC.

The genes are TRBV9 and TRBJ1-1; 7 bases agree with TRBD1. The CDR3 covers 14 residues. Germline loops: CDR1 SGDLS, CDR2 YYNGEE. V lost 0 bases and J lost 1; bases outside the gene matches: 0. CDR3 region: CASSVGTGNTEAFF. The CDR3 bases are TGTGCCAGCAGCGTAGGGACAGGGAACACTGAAGCTTTCTTT.

J is TRBJ1-1 and V is TRBV15; no clear D. This CDR3 is 13 amino acids long. Germline CDR1 and CDR2: LNHNV and YYDKDF (reference sequence). V lost 0 bases and J 4 bases, leaving 6 bases between the germline ends. The CDR3, as DNA: TGTGCCACCAGCAGAGATTCAGGCACTGAAGCTTTCTTT. Protein: CATSRDSGTEAFF.

The chain is built from TRBV19 and TRBJ2-1, with D perhaps TRBD2 (5 bases). Trimming stripped 4 bases from V and 9 bases from J, with 13 bases between. The length of the CDR3 is 13 residues. Germline V CDR1 and CDR2: LNHDA, SQIVND (reference sequence). The CDR3 sequence: CASSRTLRGEQFF. CDR3 bases: TGTGCCAGTAGTAGGACCCTACGGGGTGAGCAGTTCTTC.

This chain joins TRBV16 and TRBJ2-7; the match to TRBD2 covers 10 bases. The V and J ends lost 5 bases and 1 base, in that order; junction bases with no gene match: 8. Germline V gene lookup returns CDR1 KGHSY and CDR2 FQNENV. The CDR3 runs to 16 residues. The chain's CDR3 is CASSFTALAGSYEQYF. CDR3 DNA: TGTGCCAGCAGCTTCACGGCACTAGCGGGGTCCTACGAGCAGTACTTC. Together with reference TRBV16 and TRBJ2-7, the CDR3 gives the full variable domain: GEEVAQTPKHLVRGEGQKAKLYCAPIKGHSYVFWYQQVLKNEFKFLISFQNENVFDETGMPKERFSAKCLPNSPCSLEIQATKLEDSAVYFCASSFTALAGSYEQYFGPGTRLTVT.

CDR3 nucleotides: TGTGCCACCAGTGACATCAGGTGGCTCAATCAGCCCCAGCATTTT. Its protein is CATSDIRWLNQPQHF. The rearrangement uses TRBV24-1 and TRBJ1-5; no firm D call. Germline assignment: CDR1 KGHDR and CDR2 SFDVKD. V lost 4 bases, J lost 3 bases, and 12 bases lay in between. This CDR3 has 15 residues.